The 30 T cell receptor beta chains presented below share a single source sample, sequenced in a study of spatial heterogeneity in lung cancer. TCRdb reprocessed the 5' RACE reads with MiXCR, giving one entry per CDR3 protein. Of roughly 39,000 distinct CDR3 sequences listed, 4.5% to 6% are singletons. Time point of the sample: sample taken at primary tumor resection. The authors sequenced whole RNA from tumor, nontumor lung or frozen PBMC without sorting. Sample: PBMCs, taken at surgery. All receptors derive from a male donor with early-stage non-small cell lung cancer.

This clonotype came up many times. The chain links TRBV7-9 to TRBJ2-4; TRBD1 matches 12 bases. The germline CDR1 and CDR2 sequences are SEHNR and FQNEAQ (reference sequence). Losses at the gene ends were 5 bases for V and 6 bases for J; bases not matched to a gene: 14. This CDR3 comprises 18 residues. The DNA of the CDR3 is TGTGCCAGCAGCGCGCCTCGGGGGACAGGGGGCCGTAGAAACATTCAGTACTTC. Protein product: CASSAPRGTGGRRNIQYF.

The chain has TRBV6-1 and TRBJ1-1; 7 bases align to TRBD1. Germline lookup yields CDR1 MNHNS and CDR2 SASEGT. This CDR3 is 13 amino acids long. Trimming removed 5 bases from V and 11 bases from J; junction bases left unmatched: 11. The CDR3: CASSSHETGYAFF. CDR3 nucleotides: TGTGCCAGCAGTTCCCACGAGACAGGGTATGCTTTCTTT.

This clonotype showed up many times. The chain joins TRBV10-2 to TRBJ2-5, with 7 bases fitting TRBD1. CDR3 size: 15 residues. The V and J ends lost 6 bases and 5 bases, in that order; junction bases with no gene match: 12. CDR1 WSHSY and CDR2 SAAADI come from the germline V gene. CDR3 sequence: CASRGDRVLRETQYF. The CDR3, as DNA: TGCGCCAGCAGGGGAGACAGGGTACTGAGGGAGACCCAGTACTTC.

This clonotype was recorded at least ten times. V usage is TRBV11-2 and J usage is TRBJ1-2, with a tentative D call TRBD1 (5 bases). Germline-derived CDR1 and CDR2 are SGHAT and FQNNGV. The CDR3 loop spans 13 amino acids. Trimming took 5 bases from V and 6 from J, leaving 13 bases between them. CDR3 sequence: CASSPGRGHGYTF. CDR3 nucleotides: TGTGCCAGCAGCCCCGGGAGGGGCCATGGCTACACCTTC.

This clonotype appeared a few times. The CDR3 DNA is TGTGCCAGCTCAGCGACAGTGAAGGACACTGAAGCTTTCTTT. Translating gives CASSATVKDTEAFF. The chain couples TRBV18 to TRBJ1-1; a possible D gene is TRBD1 (5 bases). Between the trimmed V and J ends, which lost 5 bases and 3 bases, there was a span of 13 bases. Germline CDR1 reads KGHSH; CDR2 reads LQKENI. The CDR3 loop spans 14 amino acids.

The CDR3 protein is CAWSVGVLGTDTQYF. The CDR3 DNA reads TGTGCCTGGAGTGTCGGAGTTCTCGGCACAGATACGCAGTATTTT. The J gene is TRBJ2-3, the V gene TRBV30; D uncertain. Germline V gene sequence: CDR1 GTSNPN, CDR2 SVGIG (reference sequence). There are 15 residues in the CDR3. Trimming pared 0 bases from V and 1 base from J, leaving 11 bases between.

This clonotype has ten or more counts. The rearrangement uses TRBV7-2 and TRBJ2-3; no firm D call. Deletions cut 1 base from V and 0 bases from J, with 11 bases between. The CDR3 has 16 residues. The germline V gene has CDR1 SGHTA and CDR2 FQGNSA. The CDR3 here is CASSLGAGPSTDTQYF. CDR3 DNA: TGTGCCAGCAGCTTAGGAGCAGGTCCTAGCACAGATACGCAGTATTTT.

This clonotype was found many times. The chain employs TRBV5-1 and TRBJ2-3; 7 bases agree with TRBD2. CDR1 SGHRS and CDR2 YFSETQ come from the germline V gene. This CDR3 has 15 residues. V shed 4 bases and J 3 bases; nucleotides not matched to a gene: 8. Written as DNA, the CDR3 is TGCGCCAGCAGCCTGACTAGCCGAGGGACAGATACGCAGTATTTT. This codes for CASSLTSRGTDTQYF.

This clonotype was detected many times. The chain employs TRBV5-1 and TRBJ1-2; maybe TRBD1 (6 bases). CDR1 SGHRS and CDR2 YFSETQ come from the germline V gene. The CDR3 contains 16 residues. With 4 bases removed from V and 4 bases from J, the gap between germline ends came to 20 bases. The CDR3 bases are TGCGCCAGCAGCCCTAGAGGGGGGGCGCCCGGCTATGGCTACACCTTC. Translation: CASSPRGGAPGYGYTF.

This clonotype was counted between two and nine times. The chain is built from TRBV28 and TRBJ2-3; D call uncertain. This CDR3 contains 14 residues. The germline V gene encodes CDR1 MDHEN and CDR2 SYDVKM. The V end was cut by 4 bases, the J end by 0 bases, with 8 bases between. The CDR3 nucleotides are TGTGCCAGCAGTTCTGGGTTCAGCACAGATACGCAGTATTTT. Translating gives CASSSGFSTDTQYF. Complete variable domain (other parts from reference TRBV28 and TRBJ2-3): DVKVTQSSRYLVKRTGEKVFLECVQDMDHENMFWYRQDPGLGLRLIYFSYDVKMKEKGDIPEGYSVSREKKERFSLILESASTNQTSMYLCASSSGFSTDTQYFGPGTRLTVL.

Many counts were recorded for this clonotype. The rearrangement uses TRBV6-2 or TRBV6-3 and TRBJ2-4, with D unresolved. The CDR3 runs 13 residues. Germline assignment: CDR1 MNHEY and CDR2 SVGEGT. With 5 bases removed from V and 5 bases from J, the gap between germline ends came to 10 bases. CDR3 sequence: CASSPLFQNIQYF. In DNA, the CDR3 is TGTGCCAGCAGTCCCTTGTTCCAAAACATTCAGTACTTC.

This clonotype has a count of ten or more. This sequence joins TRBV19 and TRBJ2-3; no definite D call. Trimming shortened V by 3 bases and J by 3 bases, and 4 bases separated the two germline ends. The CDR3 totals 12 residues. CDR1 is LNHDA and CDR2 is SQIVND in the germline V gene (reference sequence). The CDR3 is CASSMRTDTQYF. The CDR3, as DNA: TGTGCCAGTAGTATGAGGACAGATACGCAGTATTTT.

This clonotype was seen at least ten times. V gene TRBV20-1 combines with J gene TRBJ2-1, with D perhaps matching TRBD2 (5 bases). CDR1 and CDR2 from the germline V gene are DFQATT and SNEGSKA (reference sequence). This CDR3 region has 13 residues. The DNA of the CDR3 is TGCGAGATACCCGGGAACTCCTACAATGAGCAGTTCTTC. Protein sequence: CEIPGNSYNEQFF.

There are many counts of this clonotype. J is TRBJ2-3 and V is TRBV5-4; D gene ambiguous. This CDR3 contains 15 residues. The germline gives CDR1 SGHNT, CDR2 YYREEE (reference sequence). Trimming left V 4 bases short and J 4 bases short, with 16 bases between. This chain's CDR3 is CASSLDPGGSDTQYF. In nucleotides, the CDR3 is TGTGCCAGCAGCCTGGACCCTGGCGGTTCAGATACGCAGTATTTT.

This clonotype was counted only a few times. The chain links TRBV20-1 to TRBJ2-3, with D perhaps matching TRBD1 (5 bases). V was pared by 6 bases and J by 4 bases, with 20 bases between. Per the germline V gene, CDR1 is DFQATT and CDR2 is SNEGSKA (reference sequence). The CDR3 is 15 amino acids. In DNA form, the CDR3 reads TGCAGTGCCCTTGAAATGAAGGGGCGGTCAGATACGCAGTATTTT. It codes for CSALEMKGRSDTQYF.

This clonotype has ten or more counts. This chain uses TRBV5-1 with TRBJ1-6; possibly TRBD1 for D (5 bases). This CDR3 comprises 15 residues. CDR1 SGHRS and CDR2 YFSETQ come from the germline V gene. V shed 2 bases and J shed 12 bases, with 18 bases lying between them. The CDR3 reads CASSFGAALEEPLHF. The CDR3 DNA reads TGCGCCAGCAGCTTTGGGGCGGCCTTGGAAGAACCCCTCCACTTT.

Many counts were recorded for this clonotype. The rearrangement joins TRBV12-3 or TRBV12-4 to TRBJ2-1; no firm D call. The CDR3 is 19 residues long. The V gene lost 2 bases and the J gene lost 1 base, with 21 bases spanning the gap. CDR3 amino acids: CASSLFSFMGRSSYNEQFF. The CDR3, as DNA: TGTGCCAGCAGTTTATTTTCTTTTATGGGCAGGTCTTCCTACAATGAGCAGTTCTTC.

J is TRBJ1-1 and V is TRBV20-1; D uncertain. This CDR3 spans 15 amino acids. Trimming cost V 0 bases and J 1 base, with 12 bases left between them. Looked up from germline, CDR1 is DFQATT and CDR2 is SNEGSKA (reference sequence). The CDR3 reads CSARDGRKGNTEAFF. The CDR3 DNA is TGCAGTGCTAGAGATGGGCGTAAGGGGAACACTGAAGCTTTCTTT.

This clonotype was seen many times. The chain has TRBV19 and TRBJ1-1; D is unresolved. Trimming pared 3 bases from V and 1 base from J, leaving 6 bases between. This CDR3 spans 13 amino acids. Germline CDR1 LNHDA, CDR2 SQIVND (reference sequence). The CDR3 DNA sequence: TGTGCCAGTAGTATCTTGGAGAACACTGAAGCTTTCTTT. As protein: CASSILENTEAFF.

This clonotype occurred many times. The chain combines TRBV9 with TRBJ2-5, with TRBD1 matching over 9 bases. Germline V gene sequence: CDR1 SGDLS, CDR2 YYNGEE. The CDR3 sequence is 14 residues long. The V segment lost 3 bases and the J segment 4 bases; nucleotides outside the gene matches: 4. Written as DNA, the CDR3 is TGTGCCAGCAGCGCGGGACAGGGAGGAGAGACCCAGTACTTC. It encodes CASSAGQGGETQYF.

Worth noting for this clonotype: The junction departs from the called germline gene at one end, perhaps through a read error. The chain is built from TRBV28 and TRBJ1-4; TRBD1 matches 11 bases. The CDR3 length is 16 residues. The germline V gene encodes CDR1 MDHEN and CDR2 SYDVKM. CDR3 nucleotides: TGTGCCAGCAGAGGACAGGGGGCGCGTCTTAATGGAAAACTGTTTTTT. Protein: CASRGQGARLNGKLFF.

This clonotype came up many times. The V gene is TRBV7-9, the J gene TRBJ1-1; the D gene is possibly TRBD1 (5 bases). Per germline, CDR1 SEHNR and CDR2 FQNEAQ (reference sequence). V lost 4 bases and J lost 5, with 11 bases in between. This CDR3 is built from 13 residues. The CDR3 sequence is CASSSGQGTEAFF. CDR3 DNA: TGTGCCAGCAGCTCAGGACAAGGGACTGAAGCTTTCTTT.

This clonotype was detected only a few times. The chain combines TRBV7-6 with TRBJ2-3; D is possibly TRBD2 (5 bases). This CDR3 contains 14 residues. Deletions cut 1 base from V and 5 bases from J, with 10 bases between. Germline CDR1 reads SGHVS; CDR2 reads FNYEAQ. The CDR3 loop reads CASSLDGSGDTQYF. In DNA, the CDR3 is TGTGCCAGCAGCTTAGATGGGAGCGGAGATACGCAGTATTTT.

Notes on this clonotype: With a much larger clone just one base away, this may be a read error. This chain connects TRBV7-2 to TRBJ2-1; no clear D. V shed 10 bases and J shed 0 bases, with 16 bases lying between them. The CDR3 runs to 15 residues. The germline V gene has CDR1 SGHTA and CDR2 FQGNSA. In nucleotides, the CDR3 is TGTGCCATCACCACGGACCTCAGCTCCTACAATGAGCAGTTCTTC. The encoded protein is CAITTDLSSYNEQFF.

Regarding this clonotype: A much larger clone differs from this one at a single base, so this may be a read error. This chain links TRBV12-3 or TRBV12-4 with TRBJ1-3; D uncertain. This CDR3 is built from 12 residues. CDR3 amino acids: CTSSFPGNTIYF. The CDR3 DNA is TGTACCAGCAGTTTCCCTGGAAACACCATATATTTT.

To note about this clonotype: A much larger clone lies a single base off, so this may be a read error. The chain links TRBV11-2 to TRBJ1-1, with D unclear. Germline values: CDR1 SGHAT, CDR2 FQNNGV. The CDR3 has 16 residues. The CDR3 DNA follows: TGTGCCAGCAGCTCAATCCGGGGTCCTATGAACACTGAAGCTTTATTT. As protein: CASSSIRGPMNTEALF. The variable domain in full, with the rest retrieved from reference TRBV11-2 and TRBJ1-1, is EAGVAQSPRYKIIEKRQSVAFWCNPISGHATLYWYQQILGQGPKLLIQFQNNGVVDDSQLPKDRFSAERLKGVDSTLKIQPAKLEDSAVYLCASSSIRGPMNTEALFGQGTRLTVV.

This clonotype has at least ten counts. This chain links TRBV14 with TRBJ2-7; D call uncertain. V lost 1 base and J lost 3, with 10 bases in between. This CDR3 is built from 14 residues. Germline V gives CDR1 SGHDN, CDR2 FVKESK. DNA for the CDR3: TGTGCCAGCAGCCAAGTGCAGGTTTACTACGAGCAGTACTTC. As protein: CASSQVQVYYEQYF.

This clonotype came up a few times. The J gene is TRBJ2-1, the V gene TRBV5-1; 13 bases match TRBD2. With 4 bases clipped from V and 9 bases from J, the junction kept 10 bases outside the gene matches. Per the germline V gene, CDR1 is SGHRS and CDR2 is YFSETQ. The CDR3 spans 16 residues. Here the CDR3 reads CASSIITSGGAAEQFF. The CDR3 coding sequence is TGCGCCAGCAGCATCATTACTAGCGGGGGGGCCGCTGAGCAGTTCTTC.

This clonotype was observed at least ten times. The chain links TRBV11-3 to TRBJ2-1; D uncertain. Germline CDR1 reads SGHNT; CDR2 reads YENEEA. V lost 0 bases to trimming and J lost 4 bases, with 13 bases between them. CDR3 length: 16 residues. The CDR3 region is CASSLDQAASYNEQFF. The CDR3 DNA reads TGTGCCAGCAGCTTAGATCAGGCCGCTAGTTACAATGAGCAGTTCTTC.

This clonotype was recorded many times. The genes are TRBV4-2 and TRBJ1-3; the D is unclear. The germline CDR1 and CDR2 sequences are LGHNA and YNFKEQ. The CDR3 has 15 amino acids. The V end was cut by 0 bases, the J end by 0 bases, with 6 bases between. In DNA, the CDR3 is TGTGCCAGCAGCCAAGATCTCCGCTCTGGAAACACCATATATTTT. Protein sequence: CASSQDLRSGNTIYF.